This entry concerns a single T cell receptor (beta chain). Unique molecular identifiers were incorporated when the TCRbeta library was constructed. A single record per CDR3 protein comes from TCRdb applying MiXCR to the PCR reads. The sample carries under 350,000 distinct CDR3 sequences, over 8% recorded once. The source of the sample is a study of T-cell reconstitution after alpha-beta-depleted transplantation in children. The length of the CDR3 is 14 residues. Unmatched junction bases numbered 10, after V lost 9 bases and J lost 2 bases. The TCR comes from a human donor who donated a stem cell graft to a child with SCID. This sample comprised PBMCs from the stem cell graft donor, obtained from the stem cell graft. This chain joins TRBV12-3 or TRBV12-4 and TRBJ2-7; TRBD1 agrees at 7 bases. The CDR3, as DNA: TGTGCCAGTGGCTTACAGGGGTCGCCCTACGAGCAGTACTTC. This gives the protein CASGLQGSPYEQYF.